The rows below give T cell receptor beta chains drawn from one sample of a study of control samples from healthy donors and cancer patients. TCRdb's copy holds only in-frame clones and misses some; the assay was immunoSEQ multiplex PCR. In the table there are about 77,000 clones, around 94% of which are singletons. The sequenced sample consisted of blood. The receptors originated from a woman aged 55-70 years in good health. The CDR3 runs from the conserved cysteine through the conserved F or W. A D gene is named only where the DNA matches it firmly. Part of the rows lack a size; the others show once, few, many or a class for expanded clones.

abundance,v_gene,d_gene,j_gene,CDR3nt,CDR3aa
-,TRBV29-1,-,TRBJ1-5,TGCAGGGGTCGGGGCGGCAATCAGCCCCAGCATTTT,CRGRGGNQPQHF
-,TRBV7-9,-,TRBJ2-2,TGTGCCAGCAGCTTAGCCGTAGTGGCCGGGGAGCTGTTTTTT,CASSLAVVAGELFF
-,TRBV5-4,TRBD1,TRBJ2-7,TGTGCCAGCAGCTTGATGACAGGGACCCTCAACGAGCAGTACTTC,CASSLMTGTLNEQYF
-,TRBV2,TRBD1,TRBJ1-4,TGTGCCAGCAGTGAAATGAACAGGGGTCCTGAAAAACTGTTTTTT,CASSEMNRGPEKLFF
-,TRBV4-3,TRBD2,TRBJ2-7,TGCGCCAGCAGCCAAGGGACTAGCGGGAGGCGCTACGAGCAGTACTTC,CASSQGTSGRRYEQYF
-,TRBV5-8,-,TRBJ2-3,TGTGCCAGCAGCTTAAGACAGGCCATCTCGTCCACAGATACGCAGTATTTT,CASSLRQAISSTDTQYF
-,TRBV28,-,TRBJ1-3,TGTGCCAGCAGTCCGCCTCGGGGGGTTACTGGAAACACCATATATTTT,CASSPPRGVTGNTIYF
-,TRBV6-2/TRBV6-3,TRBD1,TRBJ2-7,TGTGCCAGCAGTTCCGCCGGGACAGGGTTTGAGCAGTACTTC,CASSSAGTGFEQYF
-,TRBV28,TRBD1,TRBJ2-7,TGTGCCAGCAGTCCCTACAGGGGACGGGTCAGCGAGCAGTACTTC,CASSPYRGRVSEQYF
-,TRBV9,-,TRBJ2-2,TGTGCCAGCAGCGGGACGCTGTCGGCAGGGGAGCTGTTTTTT,CASSGTLSAGELFF
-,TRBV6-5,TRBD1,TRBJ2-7,TGTGCCAGCCAGAGACAGGGTATCTACGAGCAGTACTTC,CASQRQGIYEQYF
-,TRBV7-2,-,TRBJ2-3,TGTGCCAGCAGCTTAGCCCCCCAGAATATCAGGTCGCAGTATTTT,CASSLAPQNIRSQYF
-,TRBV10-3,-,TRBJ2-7,TGTGCCATCAGTGAGCTCGGGATCTCCTACGAGCAGTACTTC,CAISELGISYEQYF
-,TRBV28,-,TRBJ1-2,TGTGCCAGCAGTCCGAACGGGTTATATGGCTACACCTTC,CASSPNGLYGYTF
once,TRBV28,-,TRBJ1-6,TGTGCCAGCAGTTTAAGCACCTATAATTCACCCCTCCACTTT,CASSLSTYNSPLHF
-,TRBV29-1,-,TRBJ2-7,TGCAGCGTTGCTGACAGGTTATTTTCCTACGAGCAGTACTTC,CSVADRLFSYEQYF
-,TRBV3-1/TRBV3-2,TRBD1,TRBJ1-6,TGTGCCAGCAGCCATACGGGACAGCGTAATTCACCCCTCCACTTT,CASSHTGQRNSPLHF
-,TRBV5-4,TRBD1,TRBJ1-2,TGTGCCAGCAGCTTAGGAGGACAGGGCGAGGGCTACACCTTC,CASSLGGQGEGYTF
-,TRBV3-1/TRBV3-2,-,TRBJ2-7,TGTGCCAGCAGCCAAGGTCTGTACGAGCAGTACTTC,CASSQGLYEQYF
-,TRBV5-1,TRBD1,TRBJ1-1,TGCGCCAGCAGCTTGCATGGTCCGGACAGGGGCACTGAAGCTTTCTTT,CASSLHGPDRGTEAFF
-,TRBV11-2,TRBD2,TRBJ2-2,TGTGCCAGCAGTAACCGGGCGGGAGGGCACGGGGAGCTGTTTTTT,CASSNRAGGHGELFF
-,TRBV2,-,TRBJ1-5,TGTGCCAGCAGTGAATTCGGGGGAGATCAGCCCCAGCATTTT,CASSEFGGDQPQHF
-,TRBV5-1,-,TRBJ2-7,TGCGCCAGCAGCTCTTCAACCGGGCTAGAGACCATAGAGCAGTACTTC,CASSSSTGLETIEQYF
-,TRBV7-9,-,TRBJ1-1,TGTGCCAGCAGCTTAGTGTTTGGGAACACTGAAGCTTTCTTT,CASSLVFGNTEAFF
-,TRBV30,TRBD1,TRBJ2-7,TGTGCCTGGAGAAAGAGACAGGGATACGAGCAGTACTTC,CAWRKRQGYEQYF
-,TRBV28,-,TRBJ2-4,TGTGCCAGCAGACAGCGTAACATTCAGTACTTC,CASRQRNIQYF
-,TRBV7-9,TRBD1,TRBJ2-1,TGTGCCAGCAGCCAAGGGGGGGGACAGGGTTACAATGAGCAGTTCTTC,CASSQGGGQGYNEQFF
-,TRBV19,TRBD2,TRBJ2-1,TGTGCCAGTAGTAACGGACGTGGGAGGGCTGAGCAGTTCTTC,CASSNGRGRAEQFF
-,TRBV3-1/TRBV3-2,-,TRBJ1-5,TGTGCCAGCAGCCAAGATCCAGGGCAGCCCCAGCATTTT,CASSQDPGQPQHF
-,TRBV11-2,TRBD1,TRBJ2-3,TGTGCCAGCAGCCCAGGGGACAGGGTCACAGATACGCAGTATTTT,CASSPGDRVTDTQYF
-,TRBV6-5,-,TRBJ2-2,TGTGCCAGCAGTTACCGCGGGAACACCGGGGAGCTGTTTTTT,CASSYRGNTGELFF
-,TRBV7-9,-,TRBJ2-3,TGTGCCAGCAGCCCGGCTAGCACAGATACGCAGTATTTT,CASSPASTDTQYF
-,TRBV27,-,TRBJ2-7,TGTGCCAGCAGTTTATCGGAGGGGCACCCTACCTACGAGCAGTACTTC,CASSLSEGHPTYEQYF
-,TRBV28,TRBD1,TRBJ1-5,TGTGCCAGCAGCCAGACAGGGAAGGGGACCAATCAGCCCCAGCATTTT,CASSQTGKGTNQPQHF
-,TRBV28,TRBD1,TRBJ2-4,TGTGCCAGCAGTCTGGGACAGGGGAGGGGGTTGGCCAAAAACATTCAGTACTTC,CASSLGQGRGLAKNIQYF
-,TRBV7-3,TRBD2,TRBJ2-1,TGTGCCAGCAGCCCTAGGACTAGCCCCGACTACAATGAGCAGTTCTTC,CASSPRTSPDYNEQFF
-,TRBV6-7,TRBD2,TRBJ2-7,TGTGCCAGCAGCCACTCCCCTAGCGGGAGTCCCTACGAGCAGTACTTC,CASSHSPSGSPYEQYF
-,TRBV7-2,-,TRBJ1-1,TGTGCCAGCAGCTTATCCCACACTGAAGCTTTCTTT,CASSLSHTEAFF
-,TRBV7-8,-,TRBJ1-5,TGTGCCAGCTCCCGGCGGGATCAGCCCCAGCATTTT,CASSRRDQPQHF